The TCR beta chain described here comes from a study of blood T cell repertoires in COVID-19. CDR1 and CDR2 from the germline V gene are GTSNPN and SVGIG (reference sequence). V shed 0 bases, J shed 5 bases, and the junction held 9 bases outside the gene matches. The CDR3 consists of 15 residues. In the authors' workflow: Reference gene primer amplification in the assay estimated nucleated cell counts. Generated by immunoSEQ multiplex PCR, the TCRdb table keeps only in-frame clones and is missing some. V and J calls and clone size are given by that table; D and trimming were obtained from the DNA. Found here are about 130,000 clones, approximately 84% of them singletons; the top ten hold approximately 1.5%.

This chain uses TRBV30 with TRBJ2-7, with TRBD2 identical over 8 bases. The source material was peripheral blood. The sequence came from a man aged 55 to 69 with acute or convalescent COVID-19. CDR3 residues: CAWSVQRGGRNEQYF. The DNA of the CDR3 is TGTGCCTGGAGTGTACAACGGGGGGGGAGAAACGAGCAGTACTTC.